This T cell receptor beta chain emerged from a study of blood T cell repertoires in COVID-19 (TCRdb year 2020). In terms of the full investigation: Collaborator samples came from the United States, Italy and Spain and covered acute and convalescent phases of COVID-19. The prospective study material was composed of cDNA or gDNA derived from T cells, B-cell-depleted T cells, or PBMCs. Subjects who had been exposed to COVID-19, were actively infected with it, or had recovered from it provided the deeply sampled blood TCRbeta repertoires that made up the dataset. The repertoires were released in a freely available public database meant as a resource for research on the immune response to SARS-CoV-2. Samples came from the ongoing ImmuneRACE study (first 160 participants) plus 1,254 subjects from 6 global collaborators. Nearly every sample came with metadata listing a de-identified subject ID, COVID-19 status, age in years and sex. HLA class I and class II types, where available, came from metadata supplied by the sample provider rather than from assay-based typing.

Based on the germline V gene, the CDR1 and CDR2 sequences are SGHRS and YFSETQ. The CDR3 starts with the cysteine, ends with the phenylalanine, and has 16 residues. Of all the DNA, just the CDR3 is kept, 48 bases in frame from base 1. Cut back by 4 bases and 5 bases, the V and J ends lie 22 bases apart. Paper-wide results and their limitations: Clinical and demographic metadata were provided uncurated, with the amount varying by source and participant.

The immunoSEQ Assay, a bias-controlled multiplex PCR, was used to amplify TCRbeta CDR3 regions from genomic DNA. The original methods were these. The number of nucleated cells in each sample was estimated from the amplification of reference gene primers within the assay. To quantify the absolute abundance of each unique TCRbeta CDR3 rearrangement, sequence reads were collapsed and filtered. Productive Simpson clonality was computed per sample as the square root of Simpson's diversity index over productive rearrangements. Held by TCRdb, this immuneACCESS table contains in-frame sequences only and omits some clones. Under half of the omission traces to an unresolved V gene where checked; the cause of the rest is unknown. The V and J calls and the clone size are those of that table, but D and trimming were determined from the DNA. The sample includes 35,000 to 40,000 clones, with approximately 81% observed a single time. The ten most abundant clones make up around 28% of the sample.

The collaborating institutions used their own protocols to collect whole blood in K2EDTA tubes. Collaborator samples were shipped for TCRbeta analysis as frozen whole blood, isolated PBMCs, or DNA extracted from either sample type. This clone appeared a single time. No cognate antigen has been identified for it. No qualities accompany the bases; no much larger clone lies one base away. This TCR was recovered from an elderly man with active or convalescent COVID-19. The chain links TRBV5-1 with TRBJ2-7; a tentative D call is TRBD1 (5 bases match). Sequenced input: peripheral blood. The DNA sequence reads TGCGCCAGCAGCCCGAAGGCGGCAGGGCTGTCCCACGAGCAGTACTTC. This sequence encodes CASSPKAAGLSHEQYF.